Sequencing of this T cell receptor beta chain was carried out in a study of cytomegalovirus exposure and HLA in healthy donors. Study in general: The Caucasian-associated ancestry cluster contained 75% to 85% of the 300 to 400 genotyped donors.

The primer mix had 60 Vbeta and 13 Jbeta primers. Profiled with immunoSEQ multiplex PCR; TCRdb holds only in-frame clones, not every one. The sample lists 190,000 or so clones, approximately 83% occurring once. Findings of the study overall: The presence/absence work took it that sequencing depth was about the same across donors. An analysis was carried out at a later point. It showed that HLA-associated TCR beta chains were more clonally expanded than equally common non-associated chains. Later on, an analysis showed TCR association rates differing by HLA locus, with DRB1 the most and HLA-C the fewest.

About this clone: Its antigen is not identified.

This CDR3 region has 18 residues. V dropped 0 bases and J dropped 4; count of bases not matched to a gene: 11. Germline V CDR1 and CDR2: SGHVS, FQNEAQ. Material: PBMCs. The TCR originated in a boy aged 2-15 years in good health and CMV-seronegative. The chain couples TRBV7-8 to TRBJ2-5, with 10 bases lining up with TRBD1. The CDR3 loop reads CASSLADRDRGGIETQYF. Written as DNA, the CDR3 is TGTGCCAGCAGCTTAGCGGACCGGGACAGGGGAGGGATAGAGACCCAGTACTTC.